This TCR beta chain appears in the sequencing data of a study of blood T cells in healthy people across ages. Germline V gene data show CDR1 as KGHDR and CDR2 as SFDVKD. This CDR3 has 15 amino acids. Trimming left V 4 bases short and J 2 bases short, with 12 bases between. This clonotype was counted many times. The antigen remains unidentified. Together with a sample-barcoded 5' primer, a J-beta primer mix was included in a second PCR lasting about 6 to 11 cycles. Through a template-switch adaptor with 12 random nucleotides, each cDNA molecule received a tag. TCRdb re-derived calls from the 5' RACE reads in MiXCR, one entry per CDR3 protein. The sample contains approximately 800,000 distinct CDR3 sequences, around 36% of which appear only once. Overall study findings and caveats: Bulk PBMC profiling left naive and antigen-experienced comparisons inconclusive.

This sequence originates from a man younger than 35 in good health. The J gene is TRBJ2-3, the V gene TRBV24-1; D is perhaps TRBD2 (6 bases). The sample consisted of blood. For the CDR3, the DNA is TGTGCCACCAGTGACACGGGGGAGCTCACAGATACGCAGTATTTT. It encodes CATSDTGELTDTQYF.